This T cell receptor (beta chain) was identified during a study of identical twins. V was clipped by 3 bases and J by 6 bases, with 19 bases between them. The CDR3 extends over 16 amino acids. Germline V gene lookup returns CDR1 SGDLS and CDR2 YYNGEE. In TCRdb, the 5' RACE reads were re-called with MiXCR into one record per CDR3 protein. The sample has some 300,000 distinct CDR3 sequences; around 12% are singletons. The same sample was also used in a study of yellow fever vaccine responses in identical twins.

J is TRBJ1-5 and V is TRBV9; possibly TRBD1 for D (6 bases). The sequenced material came from CD8+ T cells sorted from blood. The source is a woman younger than 35 in good health. CDR3 in DNA: TGTGCCAGCAGCGGAGGGGGGGGGCAGTGGAGTCAGCCCCAGCATTTT. The encoded protein is CASSGGGGQWSQPQHF.